Presented here are 20 T cell receptor beta chains from one specimen sequenced in a study of PD-1 blockade in mismatch repair-deficient tumors. The protocol was immunoSEQ multiplex PCR, while the TCRdb copy is restricted to in-frame clones and leaves out a portion. The sample gives about 120,000 clones, roughly 80% of which show up once; less than 5.5% is in the top ten. The sequencing used peripheral blood, collected about 60 weeks after starting pembrolizumab. The receptors were sampled from an adult with mismatch repair-deficient cancer.

The CDR3 DNA is TGTGCCAGCAGTAGTAGCGGGAGTGGGACCGGGGAGCTGTTTTTT. This translates into CASSSSGSGTGELFF. The V gene is TRBV2, the J gene TRBJ2-2; 9 nucleotides align to TRBD2. Trimming cost V 5 bases and J 5 bases; bases outside gene matches: 6. Per germline, CDR1 SNHLY and CDR2 FYNNEI. The CDR3 covers 15 residues. Full variable domain (rest looked up from reference TRBV2 and TRBJ2-2): EPEVTQTPSHQVTQMGQEVILRCVPISNHLYFYWYRQILGQKVEFLVSFYNNEISEKSEIFDDQFSVERPDGSNFTLKIRSTKLEDSAMYFCASSSSGSGTGELFFGEGSRLTVL.

This clone was seen just once. This chain links TRBV7-9 with TRBJ2-1, with D unresolved. This CDR3 contains 16 residues. The V end lost 1 base, the J end lost 0 bases, and 10 bases lay between the germline ends. CDR1 and CDR2 from the germline V gene are SEHNR and FQNEAQ (reference sequence). The CDR3 DNA sequence: TGTGCCAGCAGCTTAGATGTGGCTAGCTCCTACAATGAGCAGTTCTTC. It yields the protein CASSLDVASSYNEQFF.

About this clone: The same CDR3 is also encoded by other DNA sequences in this sample. The rearrangement uses TRBV20-1 and TRBJ2-7; D ambiguous. CDR3 size: 11 residues. The V end lost 3 bases, the J end lost 4 bases, and 7 bases lay between the germline ends. Germline loops: CDR1 DFQATT, CDR2 SNEGSKA (reference sequence). The chain's CDR3 is CSARTSYEQYF. For the CDR3, the DNA is TGCAGTGCTAGGACCTCATACGAGCAGTACTTC.

This clone has at least ten counts. Other DNA sequences of this sample code for an identical CDR3. This chain's CDR3 is CASRKGQNTGELFF. DNA for the CDR3: TGTGCCAGCAGGAAGGGACAGAACACCGGGGAGCTGTTTTTT. This chain joins TRBV27 and TRBJ2-2; a weak D match, TRBD1 (6 bases). The CDR3 sequence is 14 residues long. Germline V gene sequence: CDR1 MNHEY, CDR2 SMNVEV (reference sequence). V was clipped by 6 bases and J by 1 base, with 9 bases between them.

The rearrangement uses TRBV5-5 and TRBJ2-1, with D possibly matching TRBD2 (6 bases). CDR1 is SGHKS and CDR2 is YYEKEE in the germline V gene (reference sequence). The CDR3 extends over 15 amino acids. Trimming removed 0 bases from V and 4 bases from J, with 11 bases in between. The CDR3 loop is CASSLVAELYNEQFF. The CDR3 DNA is TGTGCCAGCAGCTTGGTAGCGGAACTATACAATGAGCAGTTCTTC.

The V and J genes are TRBV29-1 and TRBJ2-4; TRBD2 aligns across 9 bases. The germline V gene has CDR1 SQVTM and CDR2 ANQGSEA. After removal of 7 bases from V and 4 bases from J, the junction contained 11 bases not matched to a gene. The CDR3 is 15 residues long. CDR3 sequence: CSGTHLTSGKNIQYF. The DNA of the CDR3 is TGCAGCGGAACCCATTTGACTAGCGGTAAAAACATTCAGTACTTC.

V and J are TRBV7-9 and TRBJ2-6; TRBD2 aligns across 9 bases. Trimming at V came to 5 bases and at J to 2 bases, leaving 7 bases not matched to a gene. The CDR3 is 17 amino acids. Germline CDR1 SEHNR, CDR2 FQNEAQ (reference sequence). The CDR3 coding sequence is TGTGCCAGCAGCCCCGGGACTAGCTCCACTGGGGCCAACGTCCTGACTTTC. As protein: CASSPGTSSTGANVLTF.

The chain carries TRBV9 and TRBJ1-1, with 7 bases fitting TRBD1. CDR1 and CDR2 (germline): SGDLS, YYNGEE. V gave up 0 bases and J gave up 3 bases; unmatched junction bases: 11. The CDR3 is 17 amino acids. The CDR3 DNA reads TGTGCCAGCAGCGTAGCAGGGGGTATTGGGTCGGACACTGAAGCTTTCTTT. Amino acids: CASSVAGGIGSDTEAFF. Complete variable domain (other parts from reference TRBV9 and TRBJ1-1): DSGVTQTPKHLITATGQRVTLRCSPRSGDLSVYWYQQSLDQGLQFLIQYYNGEERAKGNILERFSAQQFPDLHSELNLSSLELGDSALYFCASSVAGGIGSDTEAFFGQGTRLTVV.

V and J are TRBV14 and TRBJ2-3; D is ambiguous. There are 13 residues in the CDR3. The germline gives CDR1 SGHDN, CDR2 FVKESK. Trimming took off 0 bases at V and 8 bases at J, with 9 bases between the two ends. The CDR3 DNA is TGTGCCAGCAGCCAAGATCGCTTGGGTACGCAGTATTTT. Translating gives CASSQDRLGTQYF.

J is TRBJ2-7 and V is TRBV5-6; D uncertain. The CDR3 consists of 13 residues. The V end lost 1 base, the J end lost 9 bases, and 14 bases lay between the germline ends. Germline-derived CDR1 and CDR2 are SGHDT and YYEEEE. The CDR3 region is CASSLPSLRLQYF. Written as DNA, the CDR3 is TGTGCCAGCAGCTTGCCCAGCCTACGATTGCAGTACTTC.

This rearrangement joins TRBV7-3 to TRBJ2-1, with D possibly being TRBD1 (6 bases). V was clipped by 5 bases and J by 12 bases, with 17 bases between them. The CDR3 contains 13 residues. Germline V gene sequence: CDR1 SGHTA, CDR2 FQGTGA. In nucleotides, the CDR3 is TGTGCCAGCAGCCAGGGGATGGCAGTTGGGCAGTTCTTC. It is translated as CASSQGMAVGQFF.

The gene calls are TRBV19 and TRBJ1-1; D is perhaps TRBD1 (5 bases). V lost 7 bases and J 5 bases, leaving 17 bases between the germline ends. Germline CDR1 is LNHDA and CDR2 is SQIVND (reference sequence). The CDR3 consists of 14 residues. As DNA, the CDR3 is TGTGCCAGTAACTTTGCGGGGGAAAGGACTGAAGCTTTCTTT. Translated: CASNFAGERTEAFF.

This chain joins TRBV29-1 and TRBJ1-1; D uncertain. CDR3 length: 13 residues. Germline values: CDR1 SQVTM, CDR2 ANQGSEA. V lost 6 bases, J lost 5 bases, and 16 bases lay in between. In DNA form, the CDR3 reads TGCAGCGTACCAAGAGGAGAGGCAACTGAAGCTTTCTTT. Translating gives CSVPRGEATEAFF.

The rearrangement links TRBV27 to TRBJ2-3; D ambiguous. The germline gives CDR1 MNHEY, CDR2 SMNVEV (reference sequence). CDR3 length equals 14 residues. The V gene lost 6 bases and the J gene lost 1 base, with 11 bases spanning the gap. CDR3 amino acids: CASRTARRTDTQYF. The CDR3 DNA reads as TGTGCCAGCAGGACCGCCAGACGCACAGATACGCAGTATTTT.

In its sample, this clone was seen a few times. At one of its ends the junction is not consistent with the germline gene, which may arise from a read error. This chain links TRBV7-7 with TRBJ2-7, with D possibly called TRBD1 or TRBD2 (5 bases each). Germline-derived CDR1 and CDR2 are SSHAT and FNYEAQ (reference sequence). CDR3 length: 13 amino acids. Here the CDR3 reads CASSLRAGGEQYF. The CDR3 bases are TGTGCTAGCAGCTTAAGAGCTGGGGGCGAGCAGTACTTC.

V gene TRBV7-6 combines with J gene TRBJ2-1; perhaps TRBD2 as D (5 bases). In germline, CDR1 is SGHVS, CDR2 FNYEAQ. The V and J ends lost 5 bases and 7 bases respectively, with 15 bases between them. The length of the CDR3 is 14 residues. CDR3 residues: CASSPSGRVNEQFF. The CDR3 DNA reads TGTGCCAGCAGCCCGTCTGGGCGGGTTAATGAGCAGTTCTTC.

The chain has TRBV29-1 and TRBJ1-2; D might be TRBD1 (5 bases). Trimming took off 6 bases at V and 4 bases at J, with 15 bases between the two ends. This CDR3 region has 13 residues. The germline gives CDR1 SQVTM, CDR2 ANQGSEA. As DNA, the CDR3 is TGCAGCGTGCGACAGCCTAGCCCCTATGGCTACACCTTC. Translation: CSVRQPSPYGYTF.

V gene TRBV9 combines with J gene TRBJ2-2; 8 bases match TRBD2. Germline V gene data show CDR1 as SGDLS and CDR2 as YYNGEE. The CDR3 sequence is 16 residues long. Trimming cost V 2 bases and J 4 bases; bases outside gene matches: 7. Here the CDR3 DNA reads TGTGCCAGCAGCGTTGTTAGCGGGACGAGCACCGGGGAGCTGTTTTTT. Translating gives CASSVVSGTSTGELFF.

J is TRBJ1-2 and V is TRBV27, with D tentatively TRBD1 (6 bases). This CDR3 spans 15 amino acids. The ends were cut back, 5 bases at V and 2 bases at J, with 15 bases in the middle. Per the germline V gene, CDR1 is MNHEY and CDR2 is SMNVEV (reference sequence). The CDR3 here is CASSLRTDANYGYTF. The CDR3 coding sequence is TGTGCCAGCAGTCTGAGGACAGACGCAAACTATGGCTACACCTTC.

The J gene is TRBJ2-1, the V gene TRBV5-4, with D tentatively TRBD1 (6 bases). This CDR3 contains 15 residues. CDR1 SGHNT and CDR2 YYREEE come from the germline V gene (reference sequence). The V end lost 6 bases, the J end lost 9 bases, and 22 bases lay between the germline ends. As DNA, the CDR3 is TGTGCCAGCAAGACCGGGGACACCATTCAGGGTGAGCAGTTCTTC. Amino acids: CASKTGDTIQGEQFF.